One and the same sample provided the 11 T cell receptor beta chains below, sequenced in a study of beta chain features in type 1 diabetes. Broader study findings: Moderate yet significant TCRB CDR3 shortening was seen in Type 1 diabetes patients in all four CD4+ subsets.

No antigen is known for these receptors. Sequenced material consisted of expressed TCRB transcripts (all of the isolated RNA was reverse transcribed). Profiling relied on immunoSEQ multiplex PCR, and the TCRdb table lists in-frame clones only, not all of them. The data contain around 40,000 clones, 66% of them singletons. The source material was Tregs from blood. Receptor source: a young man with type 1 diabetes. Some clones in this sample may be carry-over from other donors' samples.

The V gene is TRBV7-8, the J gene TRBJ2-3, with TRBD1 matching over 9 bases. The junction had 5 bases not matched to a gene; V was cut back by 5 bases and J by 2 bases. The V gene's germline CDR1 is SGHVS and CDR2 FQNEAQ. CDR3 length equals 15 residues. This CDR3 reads CASSRGQGPTDTQYF. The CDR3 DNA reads TGTGCCAGCAGCAGGGGACAGGGACCCACAGATACGCAGTATTTT.

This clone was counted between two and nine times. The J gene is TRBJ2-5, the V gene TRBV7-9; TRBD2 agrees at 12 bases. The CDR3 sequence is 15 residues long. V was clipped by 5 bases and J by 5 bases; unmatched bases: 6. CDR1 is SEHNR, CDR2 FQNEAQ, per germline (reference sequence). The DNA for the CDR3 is TGTGCCAGCAGCCCTCTAGCGGGGGGGCAGGAGACCCAGTACTTC. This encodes CASSPLAGGQETQYF.

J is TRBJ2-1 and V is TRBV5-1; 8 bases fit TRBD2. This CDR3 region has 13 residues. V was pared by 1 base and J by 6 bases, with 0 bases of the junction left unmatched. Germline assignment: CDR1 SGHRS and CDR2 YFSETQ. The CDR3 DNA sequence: TGCGCCAGCAGCTTGACTAGCGGCAATGAGCAGTTCTTC. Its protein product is CASSLTSGNEQFF.

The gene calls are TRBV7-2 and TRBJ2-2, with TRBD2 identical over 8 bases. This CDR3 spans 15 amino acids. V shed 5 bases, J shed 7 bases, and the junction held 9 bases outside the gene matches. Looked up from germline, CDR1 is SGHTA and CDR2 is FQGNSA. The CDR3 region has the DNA TGTGCCAGCAGCCTAGGCGGGGGGCGGGGCGGGGAGCTGTTTTTT. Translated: CASSLGGGRGGELFF.

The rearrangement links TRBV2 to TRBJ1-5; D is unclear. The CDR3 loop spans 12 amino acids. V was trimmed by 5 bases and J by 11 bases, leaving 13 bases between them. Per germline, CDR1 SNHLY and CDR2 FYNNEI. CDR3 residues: CASSPAGRAQHF. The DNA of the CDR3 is TGTGCCAGCAGTCCTGCTGGGAGGGCCCAGCATTTT.

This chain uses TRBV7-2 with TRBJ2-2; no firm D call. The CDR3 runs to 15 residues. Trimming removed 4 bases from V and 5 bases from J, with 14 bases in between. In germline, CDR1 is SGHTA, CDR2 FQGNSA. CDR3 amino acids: CASSWRHFLTGELFF. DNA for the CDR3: TGTGCCAGCAGCTGGCGGCATTTTCTTACCGGGGAGCTGTTTTTT. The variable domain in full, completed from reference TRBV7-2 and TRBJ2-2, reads GAGVSQSPSNKVTEKGKDVELRCDPISGHTALYWYRQSLGQGLEFLIYFQGNSAPDKSGLPSDRFSAERTGGSVSTLTIQRTQQEDSAVYLCASSWRHFLTGELFFGEGSRLTVL.

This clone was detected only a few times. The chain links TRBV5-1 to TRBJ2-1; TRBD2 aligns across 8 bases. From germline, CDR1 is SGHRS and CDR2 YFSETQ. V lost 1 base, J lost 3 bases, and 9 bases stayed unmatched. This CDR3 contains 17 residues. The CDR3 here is CASSLRDGTSYYNEQFF. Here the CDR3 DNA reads TGCGCCAGCAGCTTGAGGGACGGGACTAGTTACTACAATGAGCAGTTCTTC.

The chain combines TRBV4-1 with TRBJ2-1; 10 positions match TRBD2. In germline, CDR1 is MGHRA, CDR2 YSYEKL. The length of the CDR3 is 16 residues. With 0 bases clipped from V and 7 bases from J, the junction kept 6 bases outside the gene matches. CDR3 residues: CASSQDERGGRNEQFF. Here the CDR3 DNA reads TGCGCCAGCAGCCAAGATGAGCGGGGGGGCCGGAATGAGCAGTTCTTC.

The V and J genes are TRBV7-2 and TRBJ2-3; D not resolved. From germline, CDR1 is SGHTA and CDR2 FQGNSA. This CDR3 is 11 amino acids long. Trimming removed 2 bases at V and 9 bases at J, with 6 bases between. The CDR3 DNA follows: TGTGCCAGCAGCTTACATAGCACGCAGTATTTT. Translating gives CASSLHSTQYF.

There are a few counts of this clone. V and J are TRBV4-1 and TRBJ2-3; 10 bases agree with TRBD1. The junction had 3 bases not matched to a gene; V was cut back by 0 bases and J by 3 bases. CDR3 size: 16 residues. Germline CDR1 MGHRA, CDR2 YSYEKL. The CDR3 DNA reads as TGCGCCAGCAGCCAAGATAGGGGACAGGGGACAGATACGCAGTATTTT. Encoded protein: CASSQDRGQGTDTQYF.

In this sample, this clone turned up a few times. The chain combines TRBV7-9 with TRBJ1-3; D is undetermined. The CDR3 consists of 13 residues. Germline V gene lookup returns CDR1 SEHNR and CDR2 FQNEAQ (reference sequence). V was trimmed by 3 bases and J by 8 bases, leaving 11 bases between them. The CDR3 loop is CASSFSALDTIYF. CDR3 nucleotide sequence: TGTGCCAGCAGCTTTTCAGCGCTGGACACCATATATTTT.